Sequencing of this T cell receptor beta chain was carried out in a study of cytomegalovirus exposure and HLA in healthy donors. Study-level results: Immune exposure information available was restricted to CMV serostatus. In a later analysis, HLA-associated TCR beta chains were more clonally expanded than equally common others.

CDR1 SGHKS and CDR2 YYEKEE come from the germline V gene (reference sequence). The ends lost 4 bases at V and 7 bases at J; junction bases unmatched: 9. The CDR3 loop spans 15 amino acids. Comment on this clone: Its antigen is undetermined.

Researchers ran the PCR with 60 Vbeta and 13 Jbeta primers. TCRdb keeps only in-frame clones here, not all; method: immunoSEQ multiplex PCR. This sample carries some 120,000 clones, approximately 83% of them seen once, and the ten largest clones take 3.6%. This TCR derives from a woman aged 40 to 50 in good health and CMV-seropositive. This chain links TRBV5-5 with TRBJ1-4; TRBD1 matches at 8 bases. The source material was PBMCs. CDR3 sequence: CASSAGQGWGEKLFF. CDR3 nucleotides: TGTGCCAGCAGCGCCGGACAGGGATGGGGTGAAAAACTGTTTTTT.